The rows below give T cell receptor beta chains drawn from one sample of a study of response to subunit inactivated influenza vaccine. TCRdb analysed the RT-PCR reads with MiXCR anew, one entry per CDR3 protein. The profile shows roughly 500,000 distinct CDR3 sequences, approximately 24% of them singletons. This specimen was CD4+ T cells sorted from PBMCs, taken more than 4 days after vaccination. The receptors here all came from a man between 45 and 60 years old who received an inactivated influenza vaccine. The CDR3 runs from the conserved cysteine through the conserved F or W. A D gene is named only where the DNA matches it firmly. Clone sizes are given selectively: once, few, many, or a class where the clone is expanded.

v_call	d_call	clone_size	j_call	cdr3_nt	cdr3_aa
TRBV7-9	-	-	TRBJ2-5	TGTGCCAGCAGCTTAGACGGGGGCCGGGGACGAGAGACCCAGTACTTC	CASSLDGGRGRETQYF
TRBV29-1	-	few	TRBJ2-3	TGCAGCGTTGATTTAGGGAGCACAGATACGCAGTATTTT	CSVDLGSTDTQYF
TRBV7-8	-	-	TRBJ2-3	TGTGCCAGCAGCTTAGCCCAAACGCAGTATTTT	CASSLAQTQYF
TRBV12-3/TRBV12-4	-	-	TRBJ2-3	TGTGCCAGCACCGGCGGGGTTACTAGCACAGATACGCAGTATTTT	CASTGGVTSTDTQYF
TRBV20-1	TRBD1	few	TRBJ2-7	TGCAGTGCTAGAGATTGGCGGCAGGGGGAATCCTACGAGCAGTACTTC	CSARDWRQGESYEQYF
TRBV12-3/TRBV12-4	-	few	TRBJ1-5	TGTGCCAGCAGTTTAGAGTTCAGACAGCCCCAGCATTTT	CASSLEFRQPQHF
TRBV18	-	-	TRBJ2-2	TGTGCCAGCTCACCACAGATGCGGGAGAACACCGGGGAGCTGTTTTTT	CASSPQMRENTGELFF
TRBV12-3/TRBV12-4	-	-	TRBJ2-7	TGTGCCACCCGGGACAACCATAGACCCTACGAGCAGTACTTC	CATRDNHRPYEQYF
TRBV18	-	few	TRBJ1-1	TGTGCCAGCTCAGGAGCGGGGGATTCTTCTGAAGCTTTCTTT	CASSGAGDSSEAFF
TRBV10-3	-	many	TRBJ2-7	TGTGCCATCGCGGAGCGAGGGGATAGCTCCTACGAGCAGTACTTC	CAIAERGDSSYEQYF
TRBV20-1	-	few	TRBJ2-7	TGCAGTGCTAGACCACGGGGCACCCCCCTATACGAGCAGTACTTC	CSARPRGTPLYEQYF
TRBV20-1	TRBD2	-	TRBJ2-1	TGCAGTGCCCCCCGGAGCGGGGGGGCCAATGAGCAGTTCTTC	CSAPRSGGANEQFF
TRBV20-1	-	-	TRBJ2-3	TGCAGTGCTAGGGCACCCGGAGCAGATACGCAGTATTTT	CSARAPGADTQYF
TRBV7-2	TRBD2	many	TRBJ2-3	TGTGCCAGCAGCTTAGCGGGGGGGTCCACAGATACGCAGTATTTT	CASSLAGGSTDTQYF
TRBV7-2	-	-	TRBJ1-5	TGTGCCAGCAGCTCTCAGCAGAATCAGCCCCAGCATTTT	CASSSQQNQPQHF
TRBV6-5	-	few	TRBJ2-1	TGTGCCAGCAGTTACTCGAGGGGAAGGAATGAGCAGTTCTTC	CASSYSRGRNEQFF
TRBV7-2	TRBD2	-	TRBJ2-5	TGTGCCAGCAGCTTAACAGGACTAGCGGTAGAGACCCAGTACTTC	CASSLTGLAVETQYF
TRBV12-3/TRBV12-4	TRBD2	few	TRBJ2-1	TGTGCCAGCAGCCCACTAGCGGGGCTCGTCGTACAGTTCTTC	CASSPLAGLVVQFF
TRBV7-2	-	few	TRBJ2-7	TGTGCCAGCGGCCAATACGGGGGCGAGCAGTACTTC	CASGQYGGEQYF
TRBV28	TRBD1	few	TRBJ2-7	TGTGCCAGCAGACGACAGGGACAATCCTACGAGCAGTACTTC	CASRRQGQSYEQYF
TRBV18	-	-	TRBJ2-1	TGTGCCAGCTCACCGCTAGCGGAGCAGTTCTTC	CASSPLAEQFF
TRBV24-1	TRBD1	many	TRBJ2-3	TGTGCCATCCGGGACAGGGCCACAGATACGCAGTATTTT	CAIRDRATDTQYF
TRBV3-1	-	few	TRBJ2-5	TGTGCCAGCAGCCAAGCCCTGGAACAGGGTGGATGGGAGACCCAGTACTTC	CASSQALEQGGWETQYF
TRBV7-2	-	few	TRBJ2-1	TGTGCCAGCAGTTTTGACTACTCCTACAATGAGCAGTTCTTC	CASSFDYSYNEQFF
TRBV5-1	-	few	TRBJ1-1	TGCGCCAGCAAGTCCCTTCCGGCCTCGAACACTGAAGCTTTCTTT	CASKSLPASNTEAFF
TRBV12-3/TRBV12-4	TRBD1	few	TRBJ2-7	TGTGCCAGCAGTCCAGACAGGGGGAGGTCCTACGAGCAGTACTTC	CASSPDRGRSYEQYF
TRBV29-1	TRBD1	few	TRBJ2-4	TGCAGCGCGGGACAGGTAGCCAAAAACATTCAGTACTTC	CSAGQVAKNIQYF
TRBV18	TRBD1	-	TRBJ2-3	TGTGCCAGCTCATCAAAGAGGGGGCTCTCTGCAGATACGCAGTATTTT	CASSSKRGLSADTQYF
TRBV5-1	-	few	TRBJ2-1	TGCGCCAGCGGAAGGGGGATCAACAATGAGCAGTTCTTC	CASGRGINNEQFF
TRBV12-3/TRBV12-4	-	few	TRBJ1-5	TGTGCCAGCAGTTTAGAAGGGGTCAACAATCAGCCCCAGCATTTT	CASSLEGVNNQPQHF
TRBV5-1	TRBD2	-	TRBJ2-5	TGCGCCAGCAGCTTGGGGATAGCGGGCCTAGGGAAAGAGACCCAGTACTTC	CASSLGIAGLGKETQYF
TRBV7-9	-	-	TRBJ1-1	TGTGCCAGCAGCCCAAGGGGAGCGAAAGAACGCACTGAAGCTTTCTTT	CASSPRGAKERTEAFF
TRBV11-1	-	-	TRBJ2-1	TGTGCCAGCACCCCCAGGATAGGGGGGTCCTACAATGAGCAGTTCTTC	CASTPRIGGSYNEQFF
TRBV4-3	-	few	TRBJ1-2	TGCGCCAGCAGCCAAGGGATAAGAGGGTCCTATGGCTACACCTTC	CASSQGIRGSYGYTF
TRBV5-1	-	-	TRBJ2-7	TGCGCCAGCAGCTTGGACAGCTACTCTTACGAGCAGTACTTC	CASSLDSYSYEQYF
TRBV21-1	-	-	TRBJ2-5	TGTGCCAGCAGCAAAGGGACAGATACCCAAGAGACCCAGTACTTC	CASSKGTDTQETQYF
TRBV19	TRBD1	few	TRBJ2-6	TGTGCCAGTAGCCGAGCGGGACAGGGTTCTGGGGCCAACGTCCTGACTTTC	CASSRAGQGSGANVLTF
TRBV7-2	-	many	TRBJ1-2	TGTGCCAGCAGTTTGGGTCAGACCTATGGCTACACCTTC	CASSLGQTYGYTF
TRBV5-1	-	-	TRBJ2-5	TGCGCCAGCAGCTTGGCCGTTAGCGCCCAAGAGACCCAGTACTTC	CASSLAVSAQETQYF
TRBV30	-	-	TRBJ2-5	TGTGCCTGGACCCCGGGACATACCGTGGAGACCCAGTACTTC	CAWTPGHTVETQYF
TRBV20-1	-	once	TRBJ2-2	TGCAGTGCTAGAGATTCGGACGGGGAGCTGTTTTTT	CSARDSDGELFF
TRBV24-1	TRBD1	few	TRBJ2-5	TGTGCCACCAGTGAAACAGGGGGCAGCTTAGAGACCCAGTACTTC	CATSETGGSLETQYF
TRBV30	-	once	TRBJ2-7	TGTGCCTGGAGTAGCCCCGTGGGCGAGCAGTACTTC	CAWSSPVGEQYF
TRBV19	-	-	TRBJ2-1	TGTGCCAGTAGTATATGGCGGAGACACAATGAGCAGTTCTTC	CASSIWRRHNEQFF
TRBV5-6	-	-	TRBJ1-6	TGTGCCAGCAGCTTGTCCCCTAGCGATACACCCCTCCACTTT	CASSLSPSDTPLHF
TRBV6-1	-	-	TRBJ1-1	TGTGCCAGCAGGCCCACAGGGTACACTGAAGCTTTCTTT	CASRPTGYTEAFF
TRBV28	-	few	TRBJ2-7	TGTGCCAGCAGTAGGGCAGAATACGAGCAGTACTTC	CASSRAEYEQYF
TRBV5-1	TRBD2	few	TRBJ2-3	TGCGCCAGCAGCTCCCTACCTCTCGCAACTAGCGGGGCCATCACAGATACGCAGTATTTT	CASSSLPLATSGAITDTQYF
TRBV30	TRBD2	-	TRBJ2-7	TGTGCCTGGAGCTTTGGAGCGGGAGATAACGAGCAGTACTTC	CAWSFGAGDNEQYF
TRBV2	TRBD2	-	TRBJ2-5	TGTGCCTCCAGGGTAGCGGGGGGGACGAAGACCCAGTACTTC	CASRVAGGTKTQYF
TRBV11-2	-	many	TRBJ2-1	TGTGCCAGCAGCTTAGTGGACTCCTACAATGAGCAGTTCTTC	CASSLVDSYNEQFF
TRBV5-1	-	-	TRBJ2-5	TGCGCCAGCAGCCCACGACAGAGACAAGAGACCCAGTACTTC	CASSPRQRQETQYF
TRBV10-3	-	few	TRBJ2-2	TGTGCCATTTGGAGGGGGGATCCCGGGGAGCTGTTTTTT	CAIWRGDPGELFF
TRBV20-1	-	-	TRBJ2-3	TGCAGTGCTAGGGGACCGCTTAGCACAGATACGCAGTATTTT	CSARGPLSTDTQYF
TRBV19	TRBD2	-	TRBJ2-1	TGTGCCAGTACGGCGGGGGGCCCCCCTTACAATGAGCAGTTCTTC	CASTAGGPPYNEQFF
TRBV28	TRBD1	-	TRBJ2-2	TGTGCCAGCAGTCCGCTACCAGGACAGGAAAGGGGCACCGGGGAGCTGTTTTTT	CASSPLPGQERGTGELFF
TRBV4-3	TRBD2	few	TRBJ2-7	TGCGCCAGCAGCCTTAGGAGCGGGGGTCCCTACGAGCAGTACTTC	CASSLRSGGPYEQYF
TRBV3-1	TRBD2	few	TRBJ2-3	TGTGCCAGCAGCCAACGGGAGGGCGCGCAGTATTTT	CASSQREGAQYF
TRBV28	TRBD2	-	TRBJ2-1	TGTGCCAGCAGTTTAGGAGCGGGGAATGAGCAGTTCTTC	CASSLGAGNEQFF